Below are 3 T cell receptor beta chains sequenced from a single sample in a study of blood T cell repertoires in COVID-19. Data came from immunoSEQ multiplex PCR; TCRdb stores just in-frame clones and leaves some out. Among about 180,000 clones listed, about 89% were seen once. What was sequenced was peripheral blood. The receptors were gathered from a man aged 18 to 29 who had recovered from COVID-19.

This clone appeared a single time. This chain links TRBV6-2 or TRBV6-3 with TRBJ2-7, with D possibly being TRBD1 (5 bases). The CDR3 spans 15 residues. Trimming removed 0 bases at V and 2 bases at J, with 11 bases between. Germline V gene data show CDR1 as MNHEY and CDR2 as SVGEGT. CDR3 DNA sequence: TGTGCCAGCAGTTACTCTGACAGTTTGCCCTACGAGCAGTACTTC. It translates to CASSYSDSLPYEQYF.

The chain carries TRBV28 and TRBJ2-7; no clear D. This CDR3 is built from 11 residues. V was shortened by 5 bases and J by 4 bases, with 6 bases between the two germline ends. Germline V lookup: CDR1 MDHEN, CDR2 SYDVKM. CDR3: CASSHSYEQYF. Here the CDR3 DNA reads TGTGCCAGCAGTCATAGTTACGAGCAGTACTTC.

CDR3: CATRYSSSGNTIYF. The CDR3 DNA follows: TGTGCCACCCGATACTCGAGCTCTGGAAACACCATATATTTT. The chain links TRBV6-2 or TRBV6-3 to TRBJ1-3; D ambiguous. V was clipped by 10 bases and J by 0 bases, with 13 bases between them. The germline CDR1 and CDR2 sequences are MNHEY and SVGEGT. The length of the CDR3 is 14 residues.